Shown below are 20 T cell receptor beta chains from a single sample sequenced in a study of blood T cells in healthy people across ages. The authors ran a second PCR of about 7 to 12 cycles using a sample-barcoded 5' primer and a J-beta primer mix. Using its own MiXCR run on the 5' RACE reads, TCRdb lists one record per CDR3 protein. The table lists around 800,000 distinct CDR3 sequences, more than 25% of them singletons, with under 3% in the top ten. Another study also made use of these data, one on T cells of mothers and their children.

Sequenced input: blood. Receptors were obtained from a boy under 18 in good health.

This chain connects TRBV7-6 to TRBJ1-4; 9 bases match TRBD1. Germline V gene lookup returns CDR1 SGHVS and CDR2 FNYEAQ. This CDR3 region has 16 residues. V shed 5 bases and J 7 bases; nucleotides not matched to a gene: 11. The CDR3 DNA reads TGTGCCAGCAGCCACCCGGGACAGGGTTTAGGTGAAAAACTGTTTTTT. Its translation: CASSHPGQGLGEKLFF.

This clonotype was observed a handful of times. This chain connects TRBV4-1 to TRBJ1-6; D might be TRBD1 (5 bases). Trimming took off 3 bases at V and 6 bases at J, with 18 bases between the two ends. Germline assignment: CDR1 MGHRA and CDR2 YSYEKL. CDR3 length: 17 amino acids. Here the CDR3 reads CASSHSPKAGFNSPLHF. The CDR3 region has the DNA TGCGCCAGCAGCCATTCCCCCAAGGCAGGGTTTAATTCACCCCTCCACTTT.

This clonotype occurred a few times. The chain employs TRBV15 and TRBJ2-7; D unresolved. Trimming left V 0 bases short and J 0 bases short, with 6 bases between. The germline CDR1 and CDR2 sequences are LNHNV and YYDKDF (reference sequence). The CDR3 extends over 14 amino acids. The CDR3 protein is CATSRDLSSYEQYF. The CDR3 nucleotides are TGTGCCACCAGCAGAGACCTTAGCTCCTACGAGCAGTACTTC.

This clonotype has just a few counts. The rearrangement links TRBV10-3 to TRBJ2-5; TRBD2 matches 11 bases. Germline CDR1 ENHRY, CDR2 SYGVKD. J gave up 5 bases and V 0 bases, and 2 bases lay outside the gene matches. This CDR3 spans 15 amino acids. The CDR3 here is CAISESASGGETQYF. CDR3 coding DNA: TGTGCCATCAGTGAGTCGGCTAGCGGGGGGGAGACCCAGTACTTC.

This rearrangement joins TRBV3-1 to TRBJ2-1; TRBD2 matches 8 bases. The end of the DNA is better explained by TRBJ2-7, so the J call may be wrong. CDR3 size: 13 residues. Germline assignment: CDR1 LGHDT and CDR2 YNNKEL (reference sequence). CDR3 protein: CASSQAGGREQYV. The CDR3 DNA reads TGTGCCAGCAGCCAAGCGGGAGGGCGGGAGCAGTACGTC.

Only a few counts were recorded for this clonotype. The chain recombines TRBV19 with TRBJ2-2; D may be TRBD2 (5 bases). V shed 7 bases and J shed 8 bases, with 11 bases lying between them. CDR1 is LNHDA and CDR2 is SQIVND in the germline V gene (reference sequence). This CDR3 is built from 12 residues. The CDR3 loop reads CASTGGLGELFF. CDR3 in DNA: TGTGCCAGTACCGGAGGACTGGGGGAGCTGTTTTTT.

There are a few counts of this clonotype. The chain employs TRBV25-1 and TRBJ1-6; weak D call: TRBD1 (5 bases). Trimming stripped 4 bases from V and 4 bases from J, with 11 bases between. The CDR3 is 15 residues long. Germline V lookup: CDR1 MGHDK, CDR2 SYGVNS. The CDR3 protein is CASSGLGGYNSPLHF. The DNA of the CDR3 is TGTGCCAGCAGTGGCCTGGGGGGTTATAATTCACCCCTCCACTTT.

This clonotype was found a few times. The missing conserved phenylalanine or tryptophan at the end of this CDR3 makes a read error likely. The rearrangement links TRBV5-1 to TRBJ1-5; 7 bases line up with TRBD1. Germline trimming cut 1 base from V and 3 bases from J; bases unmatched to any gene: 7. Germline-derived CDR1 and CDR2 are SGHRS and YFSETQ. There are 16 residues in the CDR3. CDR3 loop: CASSLSPGGSNQPQHL. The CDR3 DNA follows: TGCGCCAGCAGCTTGTCCCCAGGGGGGTCCAATCAGCCCCAGCATCTT.

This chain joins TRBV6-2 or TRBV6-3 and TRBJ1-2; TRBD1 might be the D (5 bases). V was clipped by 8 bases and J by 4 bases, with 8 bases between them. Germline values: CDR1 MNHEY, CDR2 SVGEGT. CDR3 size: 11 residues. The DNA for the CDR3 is TGTGCCAGCCGACAGACCTATGGCTACACCTTC. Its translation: CASRQTYGYTF.

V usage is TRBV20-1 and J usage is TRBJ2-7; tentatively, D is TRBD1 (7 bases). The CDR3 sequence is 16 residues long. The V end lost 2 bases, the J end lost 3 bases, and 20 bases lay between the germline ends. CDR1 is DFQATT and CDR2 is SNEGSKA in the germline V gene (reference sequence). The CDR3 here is CSARPTGGTVFYEQYF. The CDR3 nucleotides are TGCAGTGCTAGACCCACTGGCGGGACAGTTTTCTACGAGCAGTACTTC.

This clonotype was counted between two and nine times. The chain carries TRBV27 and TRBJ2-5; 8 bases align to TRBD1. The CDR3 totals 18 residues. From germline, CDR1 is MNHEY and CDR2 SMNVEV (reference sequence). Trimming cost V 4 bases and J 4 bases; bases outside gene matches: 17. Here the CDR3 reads CASSSAGPGQGLGETQYF. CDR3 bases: TGTGCCAGCAGTTCCGCGGGGCCTGGACAGGGATTGGGAGAGACCCAGTACTTC.

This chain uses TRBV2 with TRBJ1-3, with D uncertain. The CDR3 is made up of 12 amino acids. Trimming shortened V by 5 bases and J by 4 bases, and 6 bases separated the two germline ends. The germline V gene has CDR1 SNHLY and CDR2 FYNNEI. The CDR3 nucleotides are TGTGCCAGCAGTCAGACGGGAAACACCATATATTTT. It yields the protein CASSQTGNTIYF.

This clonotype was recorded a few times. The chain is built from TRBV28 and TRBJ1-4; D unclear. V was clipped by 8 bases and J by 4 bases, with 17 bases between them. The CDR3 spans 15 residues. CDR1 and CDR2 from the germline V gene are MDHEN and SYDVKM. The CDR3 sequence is CASGPPGSLNEKLFF. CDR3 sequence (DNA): TGTGCCAGCGGCCCGCCGGGCAGTCTTAATGAAAAACTGTTTTTT.

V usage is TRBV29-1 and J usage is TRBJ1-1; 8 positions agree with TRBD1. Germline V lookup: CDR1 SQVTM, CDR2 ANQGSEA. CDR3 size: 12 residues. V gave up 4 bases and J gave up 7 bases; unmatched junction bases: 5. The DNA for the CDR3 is TGCAGCGTTGTGGGACAGGCCCGTGAAGCTTTCTTT. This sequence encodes CSVVGQAREAFF.

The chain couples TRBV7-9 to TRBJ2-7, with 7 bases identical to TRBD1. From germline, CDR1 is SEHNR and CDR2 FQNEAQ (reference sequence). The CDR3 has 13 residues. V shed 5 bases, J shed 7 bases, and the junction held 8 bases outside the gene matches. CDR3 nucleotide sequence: TGTGCCAGCAGCGAAGACAGGGTGTGGGAGCAGTACTTC. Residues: CASSEDRVWEQYF.

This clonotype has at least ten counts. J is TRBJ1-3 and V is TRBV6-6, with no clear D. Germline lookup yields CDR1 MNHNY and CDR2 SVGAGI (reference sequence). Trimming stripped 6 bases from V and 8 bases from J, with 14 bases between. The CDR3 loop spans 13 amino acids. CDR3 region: CASSPDLDDTIYF. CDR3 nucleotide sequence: TGTGCCAGCAGCCCTGACCTCGATGACACCATATATTTT.

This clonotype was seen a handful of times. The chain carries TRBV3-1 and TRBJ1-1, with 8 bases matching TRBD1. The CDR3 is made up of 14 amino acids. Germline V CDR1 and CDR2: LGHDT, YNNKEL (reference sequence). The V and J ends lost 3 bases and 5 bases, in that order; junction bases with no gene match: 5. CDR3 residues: CASSHRGRETEAFF. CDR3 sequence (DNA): TGTGCCAGCAGCCACAGGGGGCGAGAGACTGAAGCTTTCTTT.

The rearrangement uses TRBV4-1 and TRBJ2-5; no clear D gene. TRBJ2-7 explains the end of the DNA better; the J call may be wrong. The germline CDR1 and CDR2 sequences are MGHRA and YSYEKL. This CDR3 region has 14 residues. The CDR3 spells CASSQWTGAFEQYF. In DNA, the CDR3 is TGCGCCAGCAGCCAGTGGACGGGCGCCTTCGAGCAGTACTTC.

CDR3 sequence: CASSLAGGQVKETQYF. DNA of the CDR3: TGCGCCAGCAGCTTGGCCGGTGGACAGGTCAAAGAGACCCAGTACTTC. The chain combines TRBV5-1 with TRBJ2-5; 7 bases map to TRBD1. The CDR3 runs to 16 residues. CDR1 and CDR2 (germline): SGHRS, YFSETQ. After removal of 0 bases from V and 3 bases from J, the junction contained 8 bases not matched to a gene.

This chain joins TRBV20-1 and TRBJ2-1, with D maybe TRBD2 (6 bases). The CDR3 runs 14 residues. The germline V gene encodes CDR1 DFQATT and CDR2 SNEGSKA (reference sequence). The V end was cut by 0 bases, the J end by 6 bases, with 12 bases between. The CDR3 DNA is TGCAGTGCTAGAGACCGACTGGGAGGCAATGAGCAGTTCTTC. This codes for CSARDRLGGNEQFF.